The 16 T cell receptor beta chains reported below all come from one sample, sequenced in a study of blood T cell repertoires in COVID-19. Profiled with immunoSEQ multiplex PCR; TCRdb holds only in-frame clones, not every one. The repertoire includes under 300,000 clones, approximately 84% of them detected once, and about 4% sits in the top ten. The specimen sequenced was peripheral blood. The receptors stem from a man aged 45-60 years with acute or convalescent COVID-19.

The chain employs TRBV5-1 and TRBJ2-7; 7 nucleotides agree with TRBD1. In germline, CDR1 is SGHRS, CDR2 YFSETQ. The CDR3 is 14 amino acids. After removal of 1 base from V and 5 bases from J, the junction contained 6 bases not matched to a gene. CDR3 residues: CASSLLQGRNEQYF. The CDR3 nucleotides read TGCGCCAGCAGCTTGTTACAGGGGCGGAACGAGCAGTACTTC.

This clone was counted once. This chain joins TRBV5-4 and TRBJ1-2, with unresolved D. Trimming took 1 base from V and 2 from J, leaving 9 bases between them. This CDR3 is built from 14 residues. The V gene's germline CDR1 is SGHNT and CDR2 YYREEE (reference sequence). CDR3 loop: CASSLTGNNYGYTF. The CDR3 DNA is TGTGCCAGCAGCTTGACGGGTAACAACTATGGCTACACCTTC.

This chain connects TRBV5-4 to TRBJ2-5; 7 nucleotides match TRBD1. The CDR3 covers 13 residues. Germline CDR1 reads SGHNT; CDR2 reads YYREEE (reference sequence). Trimming removed 1 base from V and 7 bases from J; junction bases left unmatched: 4. Written as DNA, the CDR3 is TGTGCCAGCAGCTTGAAGGGGGCCGGGACCCAGTACTTC. Translation: CASSLKGAGTQYF. Based on the CDR3 plus reference TRBV5-4 and TRBJ2-5, the full variable domain is ETGVTQSPTHLIKTRGQQVTLRCSSQSGHNTVSWYQQALGQGPQFIFQYYREEENGRGNFPPRFSGLQFPNYSSELNVNALELDDSALYLCASSLKGAGTQYFGPGTRLLVL.

The V gene is TRBV3-1 (or the pseudogene TRBV3-2), the J gene TRBJ1-1; TRBD1 agrees at 7 bases. Trimming removed 3 bases from V and 8 bases from J; junction bases left unmatched: 6. CDR1 and CDR2 from the germline V gene are LGHDT and YNNKEL (reference sequence). This CDR3 has 13 residues. Written as DNA, the CDR3 is TGTGCCAGCAGCCATAGGACACAGGGGGAAGCTTTCTTT. Its protein product is CASSHRTQGEAFF.

There are a few counts of this clone. The gene calls are TRBV3-1 (or the pseudogene TRBV3-2) and TRBJ1-2, with 8 bases aligning to TRBD1. Trimming at V came to 2 bases and at J to 8 bases, leaving 10 bases not matched to a gene. CDR1 and CDR2 (germline): LGHDT, YNNKEL (reference sequence). This CDR3 has 15 residues. As DNA, the CDR3 is TGTGCCAGCAGCCAACTCGGACAGGGAAAGGTGGGCTACACCTTC. Residues: CASSQLGQGKVGYTF.

In this sample, this clone turned up many times. The V and J genes are TRBV4-1 and TRBJ2-7, with TRBD2 matching over 11 bases. Trimming took 6 bases from V and 0 from J; bases not matched to a gene: 4. CDR3 length equals 15 residues. Germline V gene sequence: CDR1 MGHRA, CDR2 YSYEKL. CDR3 sequence: CASRPTSGSSYEQYF. CDR3 sequence (DNA): TGCGCCAGCAGGCCTACTAGCGGGAGCTCCTACGAGCAGTACTTC.

This chain uses TRBV29-1 with TRBJ1-2, with 8 bases matching TRBD1. Germline V gene data show CDR1 as SQVTM and CDR2 as ANQGSEA. Trimming removed 1 base from V and 4 bases from J; junction bases left unmatched: 5. There are 14 residues in the CDR3. CDR3 amino acids: CSVEVGTGFYGYTF. CDR3 sequence (DNA): TGCAGCGTTGAAGTCGGGACAGGATTCTATGGCTACACCTTC.

The genes are TRBV13 and TRBJ2-7; 9 positions match TRBD1. The V and J ends lost 5 bases and 3 bases, in that order; junction bases with no gene match: 5. The CDR3 length is 14 residues. Germline V CDR1 and CDR2: PRHDT, FYEKMQ (reference sequence). The CDR3 DNA follows: TGTGCCAGCAGCCCCGGGACAGGGTTCTACGAGCAGTACTTC. This encodes CASSPGTGFYEQYF.

The V call is TRBV2, the J call TRBJ1-1, with TRBD1 identical over 8 bases. Trimming took 2 bases from V and 3 from J; bases not matched to a gene: 2. The germline CDR1 and CDR2 sequences are SNHLY and FYNNEI. The CDR3 runs 14 residues. The CDR3 DNA reads TGTGCCAGCAGTGAACAGGGGGCGGACACTGAAGCTTTCTTT. Its translation: CASSEQGADTEAFF.

This clone was seen a single time. The V call is TRBV9, the J call TRBJ1-3; TRBD1 matches 7 bases. CDR1 and CDR2 (germline): SGDLS, YYNGEE. The ends lost 3 bases at V and 2 bases at J; junction bases unmatched: 11. This CDR3 region has 17 residues. CDR3 sequence: CASSAGPTGVPGNTIYF. In DNA, the CDR3 is TGTGCCAGCAGCGCGGGTCCTACAGGGGTTCCTGGAAACACCATATATTTT.

V and J are TRBV27 and TRBJ1-1; D is ambiguous. Germline CDR1 is MNHEY and CDR2 is SMNVEV (reference sequence). CDR3 length equals 14 residues. V lost 0 bases and J 11 bases, leaving 16 bases between the germline ends. CDR3 loop: CASSLSRPPVRAFF. The CDR3 DNA follows: TGTGCCAGCAGTTTATCAAGGCCCCCCGTGAGGGCTTTCTTT.

The CDR3, as DNA: TGTGCCTGGAGTTCACAGGGGGCGAATGGCTACACCTTC. Translation: CAWSSQGANGYTF. The chain combines TRBV30 with TRBJ1-2; 9 nucleotides align to TRBD1. CDR3 length equals 13 residues. CDR1 and CDR2 from the germline V gene are GTSNPN and SVGIG (reference sequence). J was trimmed by 6 bases and V by 2 bases; bases with no gene match: 4. Together with reference TRBV30 and TRBJ1-2, the CDR3 gives the full variable domain: SQTIHQWPATLVQPVGSPLSLECTVEGTSNPNLYWYRQAAGRGLQLLFYSVGIGQISSEVPQNLSASRPQDRQFILSSKKLLLSDSGFYLCAWSSQGANGYTFGSGTRLTVV.

V usage is TRBV4-1 and J usage is TRBJ2-5; TRBD1 might be the D (7 bases). Germline lookup yields CDR1 MGHRA and CDR2 YSYEKL. CDR3 length: 16 amino acids. V was shortened by 0 bases and J by 1 base, with 12 bases between the two germline ends. CDR3 nucleotides: TGCGCCAGCAGCCAAGATCCAGGGGGGAGCCAAGAGACCCAGTACTTC. Protein product: CASSQDPGGSQETQYF.

This chain links TRBV6-5 with TRBJ2-5, with D tentatively TRBD2 (7 bases). CDR1 MNHEY and CDR2 SVGAGI come from the germline V gene. This CDR3 contains 14 residues. The ends were cut back, 6 bases at V and 5 bases at J, with 16 bases in the middle. The CDR3 DNA reads TGTGCCAGCAGAGCCCGGGGGGCCGGGGAGACCCAGTACTTC. Protein sequence: CASRARGAGETQYF.

The chain carries TRBV6-5 and TRBJ1-2; D not certain. V shed 7 bases and J shed 8 bases, with 11 bases lying between them. Germline assignment: CDR1 MNHEY and CDR2 SVGAGI. This CDR3 region has 11 residues. The CDR3 here is CASTRGGGYTF. The CDR3, as DNA: TGTGCCAGCACTCGGGGTGGCGGCTACACCTTC.

The chain uses TRBV2 and TRBJ2-5; D call uncertain. Looked up from germline, CDR1 is SNHLY and CDR2 is FYNNEI. Trimming cost V 8 bases and J 7 bases, with 8 bases left between them. CDR3 length: 10 amino acids. CDR3 sequence reads: CASGPPTQYF. In nucleotides, the CDR3 is TGTGCCAGCGGGCCCCCGACCCAGTACTTC.